The present TCR beta chain was sequenced within a study of CD8 T cells in Susac syndrome. It was with random hexamers that roughly 0.45 to 1 ug RNA was reverse transcribed. Multiplex immunoSEQ PCR targeted 54 Vbeta and 13 Jbeta TCR beta segments. TCRdb independently ran MiXCR on the immunoSEQ multiplex PCR reads; one entry per CDR3 protein. The top ten clones hold 0.18% of a sample with about 300,000 distinct CDR3 sequences, about nine tenths of them seen once. CDR1 and CDR2 from the germline V gene are LGHNA and YNFKEQ. Trimming cost V 0 bases and J 7 bases; bases outside gene matches: 9. This CDR3 is 15 amino acids long. The T cells that were sequenced for TCR beta were CD8+ and CD4+ cells from blood. FACS enriched CD8+ TEMRA cells, while bulk CD8+ and CD4+ were negatively isolated.

The material sequenced was CD8+ T cells from PBMCs. The chain is built from TRBV4-2 and TRBJ2-7, with 7 bases that match TRBD1. The receptor was isolated from a human donor with multiple sclerosis. Written as DNA, the CDR3 is TGTGCCAGCAGCCAAGATAAGGGACAGTTGAGGGAGCAGTACTTC. It specifies CASSQDKGQLREQYF.